This T cell receptor (beta chain) was identified during a study of cytomegalovirus exposure and HLA in healthy donors. Notes on the study in general: The authors listed 150 to 200 TCR beta chains as cytomegalovirus-associated. It was reported that the classifier diagnosed cytomegalovirus status with high specificity and sensitivity in both the original and validation cohorts.

Germline lookup yields CDR1 SGDLS and CDR2 YYNGEE. This CDR3 is 15 amino acids long. V lost 1 base, J lost 0 bases, and 8 bases lay in between. As concerns this clone: Its cognate antigen is unknown. Other nucleotide sequences in the sample specify the same CDR3.

The PCR was carried out with 60 Vbeta primers and 13 Jbeta primers. Assay used: immunoSEQ multiplex PCR; TCRdb lists only in-frame clones, some missing. Found here are 100,000 or so clones, around 74% of them singletons; the top ten hold over 12%. This chain joins TRBV9 and TRBJ2-1; maybe TRBD2 (5 bases). The TCR originated in a male donor in good health and CMV-seropositive. Sequencing was carried out using PBMCs. CDR3 coding DNA: TGTGCCAGCAGCGTATCGGAGGCCTCCTACAATGAGCAGTTCTTC. It yields the protein CASSVSEASYNEQFF.